Given below is one T cell receptor (beta chain) in context. Its specificity is unknown. The CDR3 consists of 15 residues. Germline lookup yields CDR1 GTSNPN and CDR2 SVGIG (reference sequence). V was pared by 3 bases and J by 9 bases, with 18 bases between. The protocol was immunoSEQ multiplex PCR, while the TCRdb copy is restricted to in-frame clones and leaves out a portion. The sample has roughly 2 million clones, around 95% seen once. The source of the sample is a study of shared clonotypes between healthy human individuals. Across the study: Donors were a couple of women and a few men aged 18 to 49. Three plates were used per donor for CD4 naive, three for CD4 memory, two for CD8 naive and one for CD8 memory.

General study results and limits: Roughly 5% of naive CD4 clonotypes were common to four donors.

Sequenced sample: naive CD4+ T cells sorted from blood. The sample's subset: CD45RA+ positively selected. The V and J genes are TRBV30 and TRBJ1-6; D uncertain. This clonotype originated in a man younger than 35 in good health. The CDR3 sequence is CAWRPPGLEGSPLHF. The CDR3 bases are TGTGCCTGGAGACCTCCGGGCCTAGAAGGTTCACCCCTCCACTTT.